Listed here are 3 T cell receptor beta chains from one sample, sequenced in a study of early T cells in non-severe SARS-CoV-2 infection. TCRdb itself ran the 5' RACE reads through MiXCR, one entry per CDR3 protein. The sample lists 25,000 to 30,000 distinct CDR3 sequences, 4.6% occurring once. Sequencing was performed on whole blood. Every receptor here comes from an adult who was a healthcare worker with PCR-confirmed SARS-CoV-2 infection or an uninfected control (not recorded which).

The chain has TRBV2 and TRBJ2-7; the D gene is possibly TRBD2 (6 bases). The germline CDR1 and CDR2 sequences are SNHLY and FYNNEI. The CDR3 contains 12 residues. V gave up 7 bases and J gave up 0 bases, with 7 bases separating them. The CDR3 protein is CASTGDSYEQYF. The CDR3 DNA follows: TGTGCCAGCACGGGGGACTCCTACGAGCAGTACTTC.

This clonotype has at least ten counts. The chain is built from TRBV12-5 and TRBJ2-7; 7 bases are shared with TRBD2. The V gene's germline CDR1 is LGHNT and CDR2 FRNRAP. The CDR3 is 13 residues long. The trim removed 3 bases at V and 5 bases at J, leaving 4 bases unmatched. CDR3 protein: CASGLGGGHEQYF. In nucleotides, the CDR3 is TGTGCTAGTGGTTTAGGCGGGGGTCACGAGCAGTACTTC.

Ten or more counts support this clonotype. This sequence joins TRBV28 and TRBJ2-7, with D possibly being TRBD1 (5 bases). CDR3 length equals 11 residues. CDR1 MDHEN and CDR2 SYDVKM come from the germline V gene. V was cut by 6 bases and J by 4 bases, with 7 bases left in between. The CDR3 DNA reads TGTGCCAGCAGCCACAGGTACGAGCAGTACTTC. Translation: CASSHRYEQYF. Combining the CDR3 with reference TRBV28 and TRBJ2-7 gives the whole variable domain DVKVTQSSRYLVKRTGEKVFLECVQDMDHENMFWYRQDPGLGLRLIYFSYDVKMKEKGDIPEGYSVSREKKERFSLILESASTNQTSMYLCASSHRYEQYFGPGTRLTVT.